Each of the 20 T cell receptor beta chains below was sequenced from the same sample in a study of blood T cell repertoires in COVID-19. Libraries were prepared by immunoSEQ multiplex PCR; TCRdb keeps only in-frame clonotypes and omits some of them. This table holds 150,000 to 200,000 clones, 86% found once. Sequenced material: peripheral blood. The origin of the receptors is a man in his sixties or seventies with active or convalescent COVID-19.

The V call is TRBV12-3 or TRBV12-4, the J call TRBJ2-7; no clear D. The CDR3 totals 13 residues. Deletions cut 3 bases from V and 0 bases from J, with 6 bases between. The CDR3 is CASSFQVSYEQYF. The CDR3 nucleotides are TGTGCCAGCAGTTTCCAGGTCTCCTACGAGCAGTACTTC.

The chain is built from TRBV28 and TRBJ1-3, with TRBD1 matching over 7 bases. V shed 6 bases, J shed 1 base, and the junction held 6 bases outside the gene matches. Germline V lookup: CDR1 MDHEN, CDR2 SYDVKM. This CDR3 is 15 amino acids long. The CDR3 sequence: CASSLRDRSGNTIYF. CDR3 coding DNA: TGTGCCAGCAGCCTGAGGGACAGATCTGGAAACACCATATATTTT.

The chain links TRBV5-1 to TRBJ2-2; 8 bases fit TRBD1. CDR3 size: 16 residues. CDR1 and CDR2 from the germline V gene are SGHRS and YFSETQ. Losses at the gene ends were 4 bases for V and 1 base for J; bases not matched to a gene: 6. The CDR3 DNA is TGCGCCAGCAGCCCAGGGACAGGAGGGAACACCGGGGAGCTGTTTTTT. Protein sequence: CASSPGTGGNTGELFF.

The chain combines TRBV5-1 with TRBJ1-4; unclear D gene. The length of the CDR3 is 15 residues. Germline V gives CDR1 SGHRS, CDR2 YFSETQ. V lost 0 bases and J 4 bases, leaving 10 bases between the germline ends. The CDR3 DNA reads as TGCGCCAGCAGCTTGGCAGGAACCCGTAATGAAAAACTGTTTTTT. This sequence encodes CASSLAGTRNEKLFF.

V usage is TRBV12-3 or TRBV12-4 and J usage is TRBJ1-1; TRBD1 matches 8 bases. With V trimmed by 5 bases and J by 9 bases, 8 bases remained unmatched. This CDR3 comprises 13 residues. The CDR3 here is CASSKGQGSQAFF. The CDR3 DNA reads TGTGCCAGCAGTAAAGGACAGGGAAGCCAAGCTTTCTTT.

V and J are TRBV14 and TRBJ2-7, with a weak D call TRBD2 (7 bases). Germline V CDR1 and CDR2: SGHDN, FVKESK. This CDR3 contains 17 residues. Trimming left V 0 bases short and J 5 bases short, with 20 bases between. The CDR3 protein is CASSQDLSWGGLDEQYF. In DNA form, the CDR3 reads TGTGCCAGCAGCCAAGATCTTTCATGGGGGGGCCTGGACGAGCAGTACTTC.

The CDR3 nucleotides read TGTGCCACCAGGGAAGGATCGGGACAGACCTACAATGAGCAGTTCTTC. This translates into CATREGSGQTYNEQFF. The V call is TRBV24-1, the J call TRBJ2-1, with 7 bases matching TRBD1. The V segment lost 7 bases and the J segment 2 bases; nucleotides outside the gene matches: 10. Germline V gene sequence: CDR1 KGHDR, CDR2 SFDVKD. This CDR3 region has 16 residues.

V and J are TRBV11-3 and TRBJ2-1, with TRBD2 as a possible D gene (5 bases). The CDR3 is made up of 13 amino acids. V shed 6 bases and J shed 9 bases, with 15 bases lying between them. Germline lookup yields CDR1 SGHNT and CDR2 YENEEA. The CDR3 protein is CASSSYSGSEQFF. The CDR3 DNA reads TGTGCCAGCAGTTCCTACAGCGGTTCTGAGCAGTTCTTC.

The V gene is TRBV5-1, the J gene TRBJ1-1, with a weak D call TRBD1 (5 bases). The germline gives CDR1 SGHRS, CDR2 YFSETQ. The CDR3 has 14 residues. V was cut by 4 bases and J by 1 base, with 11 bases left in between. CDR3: CASSRVGGNTEAFF. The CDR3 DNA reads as TGCGCCAGCAGCAGGGTGGGGGGGAACACTGAAGCTTTCTTT.

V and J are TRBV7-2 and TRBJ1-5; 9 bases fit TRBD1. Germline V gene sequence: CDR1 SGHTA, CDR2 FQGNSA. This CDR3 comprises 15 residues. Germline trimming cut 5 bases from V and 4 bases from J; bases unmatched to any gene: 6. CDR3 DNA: TGTGCCAGCAGCCTGGGACAGGGAAAAAATCAGCCCCAGCATTTT. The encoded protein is CASSLGQGKNQPQHF.

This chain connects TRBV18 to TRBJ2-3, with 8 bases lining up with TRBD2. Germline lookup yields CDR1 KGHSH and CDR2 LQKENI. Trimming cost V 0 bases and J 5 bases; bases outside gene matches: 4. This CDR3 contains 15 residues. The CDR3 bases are TGTGCCAGCTCACCACCGAGCGGGAGAAAAGATACGCAGTATTTT. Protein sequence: CASSPPSGRKDTQYF. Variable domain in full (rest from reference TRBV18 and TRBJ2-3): NAGVMQNPRHLVRRRGQEARLRCSPMKGHSHVYWYRQLPEEGLKFMVYLQKENIIDESGMPKERFSAEFPKEGPSILRIQQVVRGDSAAYFCASSPPSGRKDTQYFGPGTRLTVL.

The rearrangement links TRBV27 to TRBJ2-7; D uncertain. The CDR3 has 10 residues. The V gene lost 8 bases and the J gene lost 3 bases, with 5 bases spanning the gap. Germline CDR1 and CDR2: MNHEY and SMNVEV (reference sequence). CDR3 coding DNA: TGTGCCAGCGGCCTCTACGAGCAGTACTTC. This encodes CASGLYEQYF.

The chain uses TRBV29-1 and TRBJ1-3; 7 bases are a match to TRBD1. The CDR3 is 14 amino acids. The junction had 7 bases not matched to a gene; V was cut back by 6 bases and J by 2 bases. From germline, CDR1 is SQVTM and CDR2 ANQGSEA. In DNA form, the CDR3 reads TGCAGCGTCCTCGACAGGGTCGCTGGAAACACCATATATTTT. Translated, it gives CSVLDRVAGNTIYF.

CDR3: CASSPTRDMLYGYTF. CDR3 DNA: TGTGCCAGCAGTCCCACCAGGGACATGCTATATGGCTACACCTTC. The chain links TRBV6-5 to TRBJ1-2; tentative D call: TRBD1 (6 bases). The CDR3 has 15 residues. Per the germline V gene, CDR1 is MNHEY and CDR2 is SVGAGI. V lost 5 bases and J 5 bases, leaving 18 bases between the germline ends.

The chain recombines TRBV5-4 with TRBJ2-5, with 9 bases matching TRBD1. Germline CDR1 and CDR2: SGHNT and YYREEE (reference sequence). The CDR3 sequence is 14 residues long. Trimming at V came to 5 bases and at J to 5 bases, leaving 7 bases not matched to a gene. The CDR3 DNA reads TGTGCCAGCAGTATCAGACAGGGGGGCGAGACCCAGTACTTC. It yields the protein CASSIRQGGETQYF.

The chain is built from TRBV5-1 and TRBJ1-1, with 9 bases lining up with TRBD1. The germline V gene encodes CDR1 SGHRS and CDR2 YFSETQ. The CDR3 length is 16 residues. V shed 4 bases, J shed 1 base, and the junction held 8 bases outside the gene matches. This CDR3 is CASSVTGGLRNTEAFF. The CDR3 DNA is TGCGCCAGCAGCGTAACAGGGGGCTTACGGAACACTGAAGCTTTCTTT.

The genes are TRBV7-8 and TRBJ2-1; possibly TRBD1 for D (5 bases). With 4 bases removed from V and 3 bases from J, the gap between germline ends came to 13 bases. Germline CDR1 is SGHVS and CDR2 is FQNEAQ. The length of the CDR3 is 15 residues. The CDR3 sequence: CASSYTDSNYNEQFF. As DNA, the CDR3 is TGTGCCAGCAGCTACACCGACAGCAACTACAATGAGCAGTTCTTC.

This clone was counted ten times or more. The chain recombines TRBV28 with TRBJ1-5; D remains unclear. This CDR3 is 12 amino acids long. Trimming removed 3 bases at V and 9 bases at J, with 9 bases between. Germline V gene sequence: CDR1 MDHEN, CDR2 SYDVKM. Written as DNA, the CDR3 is TGTGCCAGCAGTTTCCGACTTCGGCCCCAGCATTTT. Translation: CASSFRLRPQHF. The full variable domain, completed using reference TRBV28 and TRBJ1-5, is DVKVTQSSRYLVKRTGEKVFLECVQDMDHENMFWYRQDPGLGLRLIYFSYDVKMKEKGDIPEGYSVSREKKERFSLILESASTNQTSMYLCASSFRLRPQHFGDGTRLSIL.

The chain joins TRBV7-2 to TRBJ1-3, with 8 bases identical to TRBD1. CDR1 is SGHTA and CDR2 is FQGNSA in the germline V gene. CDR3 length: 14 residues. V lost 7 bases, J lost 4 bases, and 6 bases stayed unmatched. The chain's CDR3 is CASMDRVVGNTIYF. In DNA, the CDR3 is TGTGCCAGCATGGACAGGGTGGTCGGAAACACCATATATTTT.

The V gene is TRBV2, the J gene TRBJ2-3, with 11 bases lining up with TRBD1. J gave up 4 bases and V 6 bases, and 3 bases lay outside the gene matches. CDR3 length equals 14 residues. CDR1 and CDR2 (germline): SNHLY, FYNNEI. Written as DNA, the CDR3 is TGTGCCAGCAGATGGGGACAGGGGGCAGATACGCAGTATTTT. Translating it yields CASRWGQGADTQYF.